A selection of T cell receptor beta chains follows, all from one sample in a study of T-cell memory formation after mild COVID-19. TCRdb recomputed calls from the 5' RACE reads with MiXCR, one row per CDR3 protein. Of 190,000 or so distinct CDR3 sequences detected, around 21% appear once; the ten largest clones hold about 23%. The specimen was PBMCs or a T cell subset sorted from them (not recorded which). The receptors here all came from an adult woman who had mild COVID-19 (a few samples of this study predate the infection). Cell type and time point are not known. The CDR3 runs from the conserved cysteine through the conserved F or W. Fields, in order: CDR3 DNA, CDR3 protein, V gene, J gene, D gene, clone size. A D gene is named only where the DNA matches it firmly. Only some rows state a clone size, as once, few, many or a class for expanded clones.

TGTGCCAGCAGTTTGATGGGAGAGCAAGAGACCCAGTACTTC	CASSLMGEQETQYF	TRBV27	TRBJ2-5	NA	NA
TGTGCCAGCAGTTTCACCGGGAGACTTGAAGCTTTCTTT	CASSFTGRLEAFF	TRBV12-3/TRBV12-4	TRBJ1-1	NA	NA
TGCGCCAGCAGCCAACGGGACCCTCGGGCGGGAAGCTATGGCTACACCTTC	CASSQRDPRAGSYGYTF	TRBV4-1	TRBJ1-2	NA	few
TGTGCCTGGAGTGGAGGGTATTCCTACAATGAGCAGTTCTTC	CAWSGGYSYNEQFF	TRBV30	TRBJ2-1	NA	NA
TGCAGTGCTAGAGATCTTTCGACTAGAGGGAGCAACAATGAGCAGTTCTTC	CSARDLSTRGSNNEQFF	TRBV20-1	TRBJ2-1	NA	few
TGCAGCGTTGAAGATCTCGGTCATGGGGCCCAAGAGACCCAGTACTTC	CSVEDLGHGAQETQYF	TRBV29-1	TRBJ2-5	NA	NA
TGTGCCAGCAGTCGGGACAGGAGGTACACTGAAGCTTTCTTT	CASSRDRRYTEAFF	TRBV6-1	TRBJ1-1	TRBD1	NA
TGCAGCGTCCTTGGAGGAGCAATCCTCCCTGGTGGCTACACCTTC	CSVLGGAILPGGYTF	TRBV29-1	TRBJ1-2	NA	few
TGTGCCAGCAGCCCTGACTTCGGGGACTTCTCCTACAATGAGCAGTTCTTC	CASSPDFGDFSYNEQFF	TRBV12-3/TRBV12-4	TRBJ2-1	NA	NA
TGCGCCAGCAGCCAGAGGACAGGGGGGGGTCAGCCCCAGCATTTT	CASSQRTGGGQPQHF	TRBV4-3	TRBJ1-5	TRBD1	few
TGTGCCAGCGGGCAAAGGGTGAGAGATGGCTACACCTTC	CASGQRVRDGYTF	TRBV12-3/TRBV12-4	TRBJ1-2	NA	NA
TGCGCCAGCAGCTTGTGGGGCATAGGAGGCGACGAGCAGTACTTC	CASSLWGIGGDEQYF	TRBV5-1	TRBJ2-7	NA	once
TGTGCCAGCAGCTTAGAGGGAGGGGGAGGAACTGAAGCTTTCTTT	CASSLEGGGGTEAFF	TRBV7-6	TRBJ1-1	NA	NA
TGCAGTGCTAGAGATGGGCAGGGGCCCACTTTAGCCCTCCACTTT	CSARDGQGPTLALHF	TRBV20-1	TRBJ1-6	NA	NA
TGTGCCAGCAGCCATTTGTCGGGGGCCACTGAAGCTTTCTTT	CASSHLSGATEAFF	TRBV7-2	TRBJ1-1	NA	few
TGTGCCAGCACCCCTTGGGCGGGGAAAGACGAGCAGTACTTC	CASTPWAGKDEQYF	TRBV5-5	TRBJ2-7	NA	few
TGTGCCAGCAGTCCCCGGACGGGCACCGGGGAGCTGTTTTTT	CASSPRTGTGELFF	TRBV27	TRBJ2-2	NA	few
TGCGCCAGCAGCGAAGGGGGGGGCAATCAGCCCCAGCATTTT	CASSEGGGNQPQHF	TRBV5-1	TRBJ1-5	NA	NA
TGTGCCAGCAGCGAGCGGGATCTGGACTACAATGAGCAGTTCTTC	CASSERDLDYNEQFF	TRBV9	TRBJ2-1	TRBD2	NA
TGCAGTGCTACACCGGGGGGGCGGGATGAGCAGTTCTTC	CSATPGGRDEQFF	TRBV20-1	TRBJ2-1	TRBD2	few
TGTGCCAGCAGTTTAGGGCTAGCGGGAGGGCCCTCCTACAATGAGCAGTTCTTC	CASSLGLAGGPSYNEQFF	TRBV12-3/TRBV12-4	TRBJ2-1	TRBD2	few
TGTGCCAGCAGCCCGTCGGTGGGCAGTGAAGCTTTCTTT	CASSPSVGSEAFF	TRBV7-2	TRBJ1-1	NA	NA
TGCGCCAGCAGCCAAGATCGGTGGCCCCACCGGGGGGACAATGAGCAGTTCTTC	CASSQDRWPHRGDNEQFF	TRBV4-3	TRBJ2-1	TRBD2	NA
TGTGCCATCAGGATTAGCGGGAGAGAGAGCAATGAGCAGTTCTTC	CAIRISGRESNEQFF	TRBV10-3	TRBJ2-1	TRBD2	few
TGTGCCAGCAGCTTGCTAAGGGAATACGAGCAGTACTTC	CASSLLREYEQYF	TRBV5-5	TRBJ2-7	NA	NA
TGTGCCAGCAGCTTAGATCGCCTAGCGGGAGAAGGCACAGATACGCAGTATTTT	CASSLDRLAGEGTDTQYF	TRBV11-2	TRBJ2-3	TRBD2	NA
TGTGCCAGCAGCCGCGGGACAGGGGGTAATCAGCCCCAGCATTTT	CASSRGTGGNQPQHF	TRBV27	TRBJ1-5	TRBD1	NA
TGCGCCAGCAGTACGACCTGGACAGGGGAAGGCTATGGCTACACCTTC	CASSTTWTGEGYGYTF	TRBV4-3	TRBJ1-2	TRBD1	NA
TGCGCCAGCAGCCTGGGACAGGGGGCAGGGAGCAATCAGCCCCAGCATTTT	CASSLGQGAGSNQPQHF	TRBV4-1	TRBJ1-5	TRBD1	NA
TGCGCCAGCAGTCAATCCCCCCCCAGGGACGAGCAGTACTTC	CASSQSPPRDEQYF	TRBV23-1	TRBJ2-7	NA	NA
TGTGCCACCCAGAGCGGGAGGGACACCGGGGAGCTGTTTTTT	CATQSGRDTGELFF	TRBV15	TRBJ2-2	TRBD2	few
TGTGCCACCAGGGGACAGGGGGAAGGACAGCCCCAGCATTTT	CATRGQGEGQPQHF	TRBV24-1	TRBJ1-5	TRBD1	NA
TGTGCCACCTCCGGGACGGAATACTATGGCTACACCTTC	CATSGTEYYGYTF	TRBV25-1	TRBJ1-2	NA	many
TGCGCCAGCAGCCCAGGATCGTGGGACTTCTACGAGCAGTACTTC	CASSPGSWDFYEQYF	TRBV4-3	TRBJ2-7	NA	NA
TGTGCCAGTAGTAATCTGGGAGAGCAGTACTTC	CASSNLGEQYF	TRBV19	TRBJ2-7	NA	NA
TGTGCCAGCAGCCAGCAGGGCCCCCCCACAGATACGCAGTATTTT	CASSQQGPPTDTQYF	TRBV4-2	TRBJ2-3	NA	NA
TGCAGTGCTAGAGCCCTAGGACAGGGGGTGGCCGAGCAGTACTTC	CSARALGQGVAEQYF	TRBV20-1	TRBJ2-7	TRBD1	once
TGTGCCAGCAGCTTGTGGGGCGGAGCCACAGATACGCAGTATTTT	CASSLWGGATDTQYF	TRBV7-2	TRBJ2-3	NA	few
TGTGCCAGCAGCTTGACTAGTCAGCCCCAGCATTTT	CASSLTSQPQHF	TRBV5-8	TRBJ1-5	NA	NA
TGTGCCAGTTCGTGGACAGGGGAACAACAGCCCCAGCATTTT	CASSWTGEQQPQHF	TRBV19	TRBJ1-5	TRBD1	NA
TGTGCCAGCAGCCCTCCCCCATTCGGGGGCACAGATACGCAGTATTTT	CASSPPPFGGTDTQYF	TRBV11-2	TRBJ2-3	NA	NA
TGTGCCAGCAGTTTTAGGGGACAGGGGGTAATATTTGGCACCGGGGAGCTGTTTTTT	CASSFRGQGVIFGTGELFF	TRBV12-3/TRBV12-4	TRBJ2-2	TRBD1	few
TGCAGCGTTGATCTGGATAACACTGAAGCTTTCTTT	CSVDLDNTEAFF	TRBV29-1	TRBJ1-1	NA	few
TGTGCCTGGGGGACAGGTCAATCCTACGAGCAGTACTTC	CAWGTGQSYEQYF	TRBV30	TRBJ2-7	TRBD1	few
TGTGCCAGCAGCCAGGATAGCGGCCTTTTGGAGCAGTTCTTC	CASSQDSGLLEQFF	TRBV3-1	TRBJ2-1	NA	NA
TGTGCCAGCAGCAGAGATACTAGCGGGGCTAGCACAGATACGCAGTATTTT	CASSRDTSGASTDTQYF	TRBV9	TRBJ2-3	TRBD2	NA